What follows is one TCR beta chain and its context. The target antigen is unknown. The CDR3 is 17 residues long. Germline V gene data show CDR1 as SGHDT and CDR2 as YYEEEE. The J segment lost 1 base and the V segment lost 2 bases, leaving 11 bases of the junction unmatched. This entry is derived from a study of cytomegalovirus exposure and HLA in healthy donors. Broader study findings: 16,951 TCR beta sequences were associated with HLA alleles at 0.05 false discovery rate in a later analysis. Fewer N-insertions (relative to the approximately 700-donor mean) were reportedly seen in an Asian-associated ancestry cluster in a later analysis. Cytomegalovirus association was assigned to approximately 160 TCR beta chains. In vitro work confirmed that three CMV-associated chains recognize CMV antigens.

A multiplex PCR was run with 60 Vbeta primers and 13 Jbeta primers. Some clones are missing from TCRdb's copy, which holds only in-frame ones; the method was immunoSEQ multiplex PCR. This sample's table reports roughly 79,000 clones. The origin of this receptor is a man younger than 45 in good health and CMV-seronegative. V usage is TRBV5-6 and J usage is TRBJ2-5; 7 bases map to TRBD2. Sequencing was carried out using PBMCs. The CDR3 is CASSFPLERGPQETQYF. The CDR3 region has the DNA TGTGCCAGCAGCTTCCCCTTGGAGCGGGGACCCCAAGAGACCCAGTACTTC. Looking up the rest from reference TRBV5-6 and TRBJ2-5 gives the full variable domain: DAGVTQSPTHLIKTRGQQVTLRCSPKSGHDTVSWYQQALGQGPQFIFQYYEEEERQRGNFPDRFSGHQFPNYSSELNVNALLLGDSALYLCASSFPLERGPQETQYFGPGTRLLVL.